A single sample gave rise to the 8 T cell receptor beta chains below, sequenced in a study of shared clonotypes between healthy human individuals. Naive CD8 cells comprised CD45RO-negative, CCR7-positively selected cells, excluding terminally differentiated effector memory CD45RA+ cells. This table comes from immunoSEQ multiplex PCR, and its TCRdb copy is limited to in-frame clones, with some not included. This sample carries hundreds of thousands of clones, around 93% of them seen once, and the ten largest clones take nearly 25%. The material sequenced was naive CD8+ T cells sorted from blood. The origin of the receptors is a man aged 25-45 years in good health.

The gene calls are TRBV2 and TRBJ1-1; weak D call: TRBD1 (5 bases). CDR3 length: 14 amino acids. Germline CDR1 SNHLY, CDR2 FYNNEI. Trimming pared 6 bases from V and 2 bases from J, leaving 13 bases between. The CDR3 coding sequence is TGTGCCAGCAGCGCCTTCGACAGAAACACTGAAGCTTTCTTT. Its translation: CASSAFDRNTEAFF.

This chain joins TRBV11-3 and TRBJ2-5; D gene ambiguous. The CDR3 runs 12 residues. The V gene lost 5 bases and the J gene lost 3 bases, with 7 bases spanning the gap. In germline, CDR1 is SGHNT, CDR2 YENEEA. CDR3 in amino acids: CASSATEETQYF. CDR3 sequence (DNA): TGTGCCAGCAGCGCAACAGAAGAGACCCAGTACTTC.

This chain joins TRBV10-3 and TRBJ2-7; the match to TRBD2 covers 12 bases. Germline lookup yields CDR1 ENHRY and CDR2 SYGVKD. This CDR3 is 16 amino acids long. J lost 4 bases, V lost 0 bases, and 4 bases had no gene match. DNA for the CDR3: TGTGCCATCAGTGAGTCGACTAGCGGGAGAACGTACGAGCAGTACTTC. Its protein is CAISESTSGRTYEQYF.

The genes are TRBV7-9 and TRBJ1-2; TRBD1 aligns across 7 bases. Germline assignment: CDR1 SEHNR and CDR2 FQNEAQ (reference sequence). The trim removed 5 bases at V and 1 base at J, leaving 13 bases unmatched. This CDR3 region has 17 residues. As DNA, the CDR3 is TGTGCCAGCAGCACCTATGGGGACAGAACTTATAACTATGGCTACACCTTC. Amino acids: CASSTYGDRTYNYGYTF.

The gene calls are TRBV27 and TRBJ2-5, with a weak D call TRBD1 (6 bases). Germline CDR1 and CDR2: MNHEY and SMNVEV (reference sequence). The germline V and J ends were trimmed by 6 bases and 5 bases, with 19 bases remaining between them. The CDR3 length is 15 residues. The CDR3 protein is CASSLGHTRPETQYF. CDR3 bases: TGTGCCAGCAGCCTGGGACATACTCGCCCGGAGACCCAGTACTTC.

Only one count was recorded for this clone. CDR3 residues: CASRSTPGQGSNTQYF. For the CDR3, the DNA is TGTGCCAGCAGATCCACTCCGGGACAGGGCTCAAATACGCAGTATTTT. The V gene is TRBV28, the J gene TRBJ2-3; TRBD1 matches at 9 bases. Trimming took 6 bases from V and 7 from J; bases not matched to a gene: 14. This CDR3 is built from 16 residues. CDR1 and CDR2 (germline): MDHEN, SYDVKM.

The rearrangement links TRBV9 to TRBJ2-1, with a weak D call TRBD1 (5 bases). Looked up from germline, CDR1 is SGDLS and CDR2 is YYNGEE. The V gene lost 5 bases and the J gene lost 5 bases, with 14 bases spanning the gap. The CDR3 consists of 14 residues. CDR3: CASSATGQNNEQFF. CDR3 bases: TGTGCCAGCAGTGCAACAGGACAAAACAATGAGCAGTTCTTC.

The chain joins TRBV7-9 to TRBJ2-7; 8 nucleotides line up with TRBD1. Germline V gene lookup returns CDR1 SEHNR and CDR2 FQNEAQ (reference sequence). The length of the CDR3 is 14 residues. V lost 5 bases and J lost 2; bases outside the gene matches: 5. The CDR3 sequence: CASSGGTGPYEQYF. The CDR3 DNA follows: TGTGCCAGCAGCGGGGGGACAGGCCCCTACGAGCAGTACTTC.